The T cell receptor (beta chain) described here comes from a study of long-term antiretroviral therapy in people with HIV. About the study: The earliest samples came from an era when ART typically awaited falling CD4 counts.

In regard to this clone: Germline is not matched at one junction end, which may reflect a read error.

Participants with HIV, all of them, were treated in the United States. Specimens retained about 0.85-11 million cryopreserved PBMC preceding DNA extraction. This was the immunoSEQ v3.0 assay at survey level. Generated by immunoSEQ multiplex PCR, the TCRdb table keeps only in-frame clones and is missing some. The sample comprises some 30,000 clones, 90% to 95% of which are singletons, and 2.7% rests with the top ten. This TCR came from a man aged 50 to 60 with HIV. The sequences come from unsorted PBMCs, collected more than 7.1 years after starting antiretroviral therapy.

The chain's CDR3 is CASSQGVGNAEAFF. CDR3 DNA sequence: TGTGCCAGCAGCCAAGGTGTGGGGAACGCTGAAGCTTTCTTT. The chain has TRBV14 and TRBJ1-1; D is uncertain. CDR3 length: 14 residues. Germline V gives CDR1 SGHDN, CDR2 FVKESK.